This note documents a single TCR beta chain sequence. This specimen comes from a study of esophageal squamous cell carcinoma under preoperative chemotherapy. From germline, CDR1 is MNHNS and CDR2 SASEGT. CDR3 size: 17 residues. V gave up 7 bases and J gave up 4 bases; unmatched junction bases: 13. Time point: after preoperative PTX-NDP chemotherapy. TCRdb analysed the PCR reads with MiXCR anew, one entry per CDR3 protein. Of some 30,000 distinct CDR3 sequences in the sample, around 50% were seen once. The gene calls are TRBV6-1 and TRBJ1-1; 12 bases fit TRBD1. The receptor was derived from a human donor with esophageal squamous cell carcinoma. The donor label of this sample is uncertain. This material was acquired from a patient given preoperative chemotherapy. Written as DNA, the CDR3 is TGTGCCAGCACCTCCCTGGGACAGGGGGCGGGAAGCACTGAAGCTTTCTTT. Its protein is CASTSLGQGAGSTEAFF.